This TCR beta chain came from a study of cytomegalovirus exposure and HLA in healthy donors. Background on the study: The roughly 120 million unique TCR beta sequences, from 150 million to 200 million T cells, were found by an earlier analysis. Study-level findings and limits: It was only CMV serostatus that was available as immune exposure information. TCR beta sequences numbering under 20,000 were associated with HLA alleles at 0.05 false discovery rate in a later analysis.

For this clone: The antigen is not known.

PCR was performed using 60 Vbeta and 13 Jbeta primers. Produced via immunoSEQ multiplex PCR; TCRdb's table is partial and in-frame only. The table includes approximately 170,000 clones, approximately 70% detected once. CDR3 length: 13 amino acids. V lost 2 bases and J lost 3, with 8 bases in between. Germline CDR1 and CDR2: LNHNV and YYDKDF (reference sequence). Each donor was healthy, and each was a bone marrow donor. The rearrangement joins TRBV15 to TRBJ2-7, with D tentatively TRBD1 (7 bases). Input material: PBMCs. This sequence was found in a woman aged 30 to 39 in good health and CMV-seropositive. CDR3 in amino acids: CATSRQGGYEQYF. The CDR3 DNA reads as TGTGCCACCAGCAGACAGGGGGGCTACGAGCAGTACTTC.